The next 6 T cell receptor beta chains were all read from a single sample in a study of OX40 agonist ivuxolimab in advanced cancers. Clones were read by immunoSEQ multiplex PCR, and TCRdb kept only the in-frame ones, dropping some. The data contain more than 45,000 clones, 88% of them seen just once; the ten biggest clones take up roughly 8.1%. This specimen was CD4+ or CD8+ T cells sorted from blood, taken in a trial of the OX40 agonist ivuxolimab. The receptor source for this set is an adult with an advanced solid tumor such as melanoma, head and neck, liver or kidney cancer.

This chain joins TRBV7-3 and TRBJ1-3; D not resolved. CDR3 length: 13 residues. V was pared by 4 bases and J by 3 bases, with 7 bases between. The germline gives CDR1 SGHTA, CDR2 FQGTGA. The CDR3 loop reads CASSSPGGNTIYF. Written as DNA, the CDR3 is TGTGCCAGCAGCTCCCCCGGTGGAAACACCATATATTTT. Full variable domain (rest looked up from reference TRBV7-3 and TRBJ1-3): GAGVSQTPSNKVTEKGKYVELRCDPISGHTALYWYRQSLGQGPEFLIYFQGTGAADDSGLPNDRFFAVRPEGSVSTLKIQRTERGDSAVYLCASSSPGGNTIYFGEGSWLTVV.

The rearrangement links TRBV18 to TRBJ1-5; D not resolved. The CDR3 contains 14 residues. Germline CDR1 KGHSH, CDR2 LQKENI. Trimming shortened V by 2 bases and J by 1 base, and 6 bases separated the two germline ends. The CDR3 DNA follows: TGTGCCAGCTCACCAGGGCAGAGCAATCAGCCCCAGCATTTT. Translating it yields CASSPGQSNQPQHF.

This clone appeared a single time. The rearrangement joins TRBV6-4 to TRBJ1-1; no firm D call. The ends were cut back, 4 bases at V and 1 base at J, with 10 bases in the middle. This CDR3 has 14 residues. The germline V gene encodes CDR1 MRHNA and CDR2 SNTAGT. In nucleotides, the CDR3 is TGTGCCAGCAGTGTAAATCCAGGGAACACTGAAGCTTTCTTT. Its translation is CASSVNPGNTEAFF.

The chain carries TRBV15 and TRBJ2-5, with D possibly being TRBD1 (6 bases). The V end lost 1 base, the J end lost 4 bases, and 16 bases lay between the germline ends. The CDR3 runs 16 residues. CDR1 is LNHNV and CDR2 is YYDKDF in the germline V gene (reference sequence). CDR3 nucleotides: TGTGCCACCAGCAGAGCATCCCAGGGCAGGGGAGAGACCCAGTACTTC. Encoded protein: CATSRASQGRGETQYF.

V is TRBV5-1 and J is TRBJ1-1, with D uncertain. V lost 3 bases and J lost 1, with 13 bases in between. The CDR3 has 15 amino acids. The germline V gene has CDR1 SGHRS and CDR2 YFSETQ. CDR3 residues: CASSYAGPTNTEAFF. The CDR3 DNA reads as TGCGCCAGCAGCTACGCCGGACCCACGAACACTGAAGCTTTCTTT.

The genes are TRBV27 and TRBJ2-4, with 7 bases lining up with TRBD2. The CDR3 contains 12 residues. Germline V lookup: CDR1 MNHEY, CDR2 SMNVEV (reference sequence). The trim removed 9 bases at V and 9 bases at J, leaving 8 bases unmatched. The CDR3 loop reads CASHPPGGIQYF. In nucleotides, the CDR3 is TGTGCCAGTCACCCCCCGGGGGGCATTCAGTACTTC.